One and the same sample provided the 9 T cell receptor beta chains below, sequenced in a study of blood T cell repertoires in COVID-19. Measured with immunoSEQ multiplex PCR; TCRdb has only the in-frame clones, and not every one. In the table there are about 350,000 clones, more than 70% of which are singletons. The specimen was peripheral blood. The receptors here all came from an older woman with COVID-19, enrolled during active disease.

In its sample, this clone was seen a few times. This chain links TRBV29-1 with TRBJ1-5; no clear D gene. CDR3 size: 12 residues. V shed 4 bases and J shed 4 bases, with 8 bases lying between them. CDR1 and CDR2 from the germline V gene are SQVTM and ANQGSEA. This chain's CDR3 is CSVGEGNQPQHF. The CDR3 DNA is TGCAGCGTTGGGGAGGGTAATCAGCCCCAGCATTTT.

V usage is TRBV9 and J usage is TRBJ2-1; TRBD2 matches 8 bases. The CDR3 length is 15 residues. Germline CDR1 reads SGDLS; CDR2 reads YYNGEE. J lost 1 base, V lost 4 bases, and 4 bases had no gene match. The CDR3 loop is CASSRSGGSYNEQFF. The CDR3 region has the DNA TGTGCCAGCAGCCGAAGCGGGGGTTCCTACAATGAGCAGTTCTTC.

The chain carries TRBV7-8 and TRBJ1-6, with D hard to call. Germline-derived CDR1 and CDR2 are SGHVS and FQNEAQ. Deletions cut 7 bases from V and 7 bases from J, with 11 bases between. The CDR3 sequence is 13 residues long. CDR3 nucleotide sequence: TGTGCCAGCACCGGGAAGCGGAATTCACCCCTCCACTTT. It translates to CASTGKRNSPLHF.

The V gene is TRBV5-4, the J gene TRBJ2-5; D remains ambiguous. V shed 1 base and J shed 5 bases, with 6 bases lying between them. The length of the CDR3 is 12 residues. Germline CDR1 SGHNT, CDR2 YYREEE (reference sequence). The CDR3 nucleotides read TGTGCCAGCAGCTTGACCAGTGAGACCCAGTACTTC. Translated, it gives CASSLTSETQYF.

The genes are TRBV21-1 and TRBJ2-1; the table assigns TRBD2, which was not confirmed against the DNA. TRBV21-1 is assigned pseudogene status. The CDR3 has 14 amino acids. This chain's CDR3 is CATIPRDFNNEQFF. The CDR3 DNA sequence: TGTGCCACGATCCCCCGGGACTTTAACAATGAGCAGTTCTTC.

The chain uses TRBV29-1 and TRBJ1-2; the D gene is possibly TRBD1 (6 bases). The ends were cut back, 4 bases at V and 4 bases at J, with 19 bases in the middle. Germline loops: CDR1 SQVTM, CDR2 ANQGSEA. There are 15 residues in the CDR3. The CDR3 spells CSVGPGQTISYGYTF. In DNA, the CDR3 is TGCAGCGTTGGACCCGGACAGACTATATCCTATGGCTACACCTTC.

The CDR3 reads CASSSPGLAPYEQYF. For the CDR3, the DNA is TGTGCCAGCAGCTCACCGGGACTAGCACCTTACGAGCAGTACTTC. The chain carries TRBV5-6 and TRBJ2-7; 9 positions match TRBD2. Germline V gene lookup returns CDR1 SGHDT and CDR2 YYEEEE. V lost 3 bases to trimming and J lost 4 bases; unmatched junction nucleotides: 8. The CDR3 runs 15 residues.

The chain is built from TRBV2 and TRBJ1-6, with a weak D call TRBD1 (6 bases). Looked up from germline, CDR1 is SNHLY and CDR2 is FYNNEI. CDR3 length equals 13 residues. With 6 bases removed from V and 7 bases from J, the gap between germline ends came to 10 bases. CDR3 sequence (DNA): TGTGCCAGCAGAAACAGGGAGAATTCACCCCTCCACTTT. It encodes CASRNRENSPLHF.

The rearrangement uses TRBV6-5 and TRBJ2-7, with D tentatively TRBD1 (5 bases). CDR3 length equals 14 residues. V was clipped by 6 bases and J by 4 bases, with 16 bases between them. Germline V CDR1 and CDR2: MNHEY, SVGAGI. CDR3 nucleotides: TGTGCCAGCAGGCCGGGCAGGGAAAGGTACGAGCAGTACTTC. Encoded protein: CASRPGRERYEQYF.